The 4 T cell receptor beta chains below come from one sample, sequenced in a study of cytomegalovirus exposure and HLA in healthy donors (dated by TCRdb to 2016 to 2017). The library relied on the immunoSEQ multiplex PCR assay. In its TCRdb copy, this immuneACCESS table keeps in-frame sequences only and misses some clones. Where compared with another copy, unresolved V genes explain less than half of these, and the others have no known cause. The sample yields roughly 250,000 clones; about 90% were counted once. Approximately 0.34% of the sample comes from the top ten. The sample was PBMCs. The source is a woman aged 18-29 years in good health and CMV-seronegative.

The chain carries TRBV9 and TRBJ1-1, with D possibly matching TRBD1 (5 bases). The germline CDR1 and CDR2 sequences are SGDLS and YYNGEE. V gave up 3 bases and J gave up 3 bases, with 12 bases separating them. The length of the CDR3 is 14 residues. This CDR3 reads CASSATWGDTEAFF. For the CDR3, the DNA is TGTGCCAGCAGCGCAACTTGGGGGGACACTGAAGCTTTCTTT.

Only one count was recorded for this clone. The gene calls are TRBV5-8 and TRBJ2-7, with D perhaps matching TRBD1 (5 bases). V lost 0 bases and J 4 bases, leaving 17 bases between the germline ends. The germline gives CDR1 SGHTS, CDR2 YDEGEE. This CDR3 spans 16 amino acids. The CDR3 protein is CASSLGTIGLPYEQYF. The CDR3 DNA is TGTGCCAGCAGCTTGGGGACAATAGGGCTACCTTACGAGCAGTACTTC.

The J gene is TRBJ2-5, the V gene TRBV19; TRBD1 matches at 10 bases. The CDR3 is made up of 14 amino acids. Germline CDR1 LNHDA, CDR2 SQIVND (reference sequence). J lost 2 bases, V lost 5 bases, and 2 bases had no gene match. The CDR3 spells CASSSGQGQETQYF. For the CDR3, the DNA is TGTGCCAGTAGTTCGGGACAGGGGCAAGAGACCCAGTACTTC.

This clone was recorded once. The CDR3 loop reads CASSKFGTGSNQPQHF. The CDR3 DNA reads TGTGCCAGTAGTAAATTCGGGACAGGTAGCAATCAGCCCCAGCATTTT. The chain links TRBV19 to TRBJ1-5; TRBD1 matches 8 bases. Germline CDR1 LNHDA, CDR2 SQIVND (reference sequence). This CDR3 comprises 16 residues. The ends lost 4 bases at V and 0 bases at J; junction bases unmatched: 5.